Given below is one T cell receptor beta chain in context. Its antigen is not identified. The missing CDR3 end, 3 residues past where the read stops, is filled in from the germline J gene. The sample belongs to a study of T cell clonality in common variable immunodeficiency. Study observations and caveats: CVID subjects had higher TCRbeta clonality than healthy controls, most marked in about a third. Reportedly, TCR beta sequences from common variable immunodeficiency showed fewer deletions and N-nucleotide insertions. CVID patient heterogeneity limited repertoire-clinical complication correlations.

Here immunoSEQ multiplex PCR was the method, and the copy in TCRdb shows in-frame clones only, minus some. The sample holds about 37,000 clones, and no clone turns up only once. The germline V gene encodes CDR1 DFQATT and CDR2 SNEGSKA (reference sequence). The CDR3 loop spans 15 amino acids. V lost 4 bases and J 2 bases, leaving 15 bases between the germline ends. Sequencing used peripheral blood mononuclear cells. This TCR came from a person aged 18 to 70 in good health. The chain combines TRBV20-1 with TRBJ1-5; perhaps TRBD1 as D (5 bases). CDR3 DNA, as far as it was read: TGCAGTGCTACACAGGCGCCAGGTGGCAATCAGCCC. Translation gives CSATQAPGGNQP. The whole CDR3 region reads CSATQAPGGNQPQHF.